These T cell receptor beta chains were read from a single sample in a study of cytomegalovirus exposure and HLA in healthy donors. The repertoire was sequenced with immunoSEQ multiplex PCR; TCRdb's copy has only in-frame clones and lacks some. Among 85,000 to 90,000 clones listed, about 85% were seen once. Sequencing input: PBMCs. Every receptor here comes from a man in his forties in good health and CMV-seropositive. CDR3s include the opening cysteine and the closing phenylalanine or tryptophan. Each record gives: clone size, V gene, D gene, J gene, CDR3 DNA, CDR3 protein. The D gene is left open where the match is weak. Clone size appears in some rows only: once, few, many, or a class for an expanded clone.

size: NA; V: TRBV27; D: TRBD1; J: TRBJ2-2; DNA: TGTGCCAGCAGTCTTACAGGGGGCGGTGGGGAGCTGTTTTTT; CDR3: CASSLTGGGGELFF
size: once; V: TRBV10-2; D: TRBD2; J: TRBJ2-1; DNA: TGCGCCAGCAGCCCTAGCGGGAGAAGGAATGAGCAGTTCTTC; CDR3: CASSPSGRRNEQFF
size: NA; V: TRBV9; D: TRBD2; J: TRBJ2-1; DNA: TGTGCCAGCAGCCCCTGGACTAGCGGGAGGGTTGAGCAGTTCTTC; CDR3: CASSPWTSGRVEQFF
size: NA; V: TRBV6-4; D: TRBD2; J: TRBJ2-1; DNA: TGTGCCAGCAGTTTACGGGGGGACTCCTACAATGAGCAGTTCTTC; CDR3: CASSLRGDSYNEQFF
size: NA; V: TRBV27; D: NA; J: TRBJ2-1; DNA: TGTGCCAGCAGTCTATCGGGGCGTTTTATGTCCTACAATGAGCAGTTCTTC; CDR3: CASSLSGRFMSYNEQFF
size: NA; V: TRBV19; D: NA; J: TRBJ1-3; DNA: TGTGCCAGTAGAGATTGGTGGGGAGCTGGAAACACCATATATTTT; CDR3: CASRDWWGAGNTIYF
size: once; V: TRBV12-5; D: NA; J: TRBJ2-5; DNA: TGTGCTAGTGGTTTGGTACAAGGTAGCGGATCAGAGACCCAGTACTTC; CDR3: CASGLVQGSGSETQYF
size: NA; V: TRBV5-6; D: NA; J: TRBJ2-2; DNA: TGTGCCAGCAGCTTGGGGAGATTGTACACCGGGGAGCTGTTTTTT; CDR3: CASSLGRLYTGELFF
size: NA; V: TRBV7-6; D: TRBD2; J: TRBJ2-1; DNA: TGTGCCAGCAGCTCAGCTAGCGGGAGACGAAATGAGCAGTTCTTC; CDR3: CASSSASGRRNEQFF
size: NA; V: TRBV7-8; D: NA; J: TRBJ2-7; DNA: TGTGCCAGCAGCTCCTTGGCTGGTGTAAGCGAGCAGTACTTC; CDR3: CASSSLAGVSEQYF
size: NA; V: TRBV6-5; D: NA; J: TRBJ2-1; DNA: TGTGCCAGCAGCACAGGGTGGGGGGAGCAGTTCTTC; CDR3: CASSTGWGEQFF
size: NA; V: TRBV6-5; D: TRBD1; J: TRBJ1-1; DNA: TGTGCCAGCAGGGACAGGGTCGGAAACACTGAAGCTTTCTTT; CDR3: CASRDRVGNTEAFF
size: NA; V: TRBV10-3; D: TRBD1; J: TRBJ2-7; DNA: TGTGCCATCAGTGAAGAGGCAGGGGGCTCCTACGAGCAGTACTTC; CDR3: CAISEEAGGSYEQYF
size: NA; V: TRBV11-2; D: NA; J: TRBJ2-5; DNA: TGTGCCAGCAGCCTCGGACTACCAGAGACCCAGTACTTC; CDR3: CASSLGLPETQYF
size: once; V: TRBV2; D: NA; J: TRBJ2-7; DNA: TGTGCCGGCAGTAATCAGGGCTACGAGCAGTACTTC; CDR3: CAGSNQGYEQYF
size: once; V: TRBV27; D: NA; J: TRBJ2-3; DNA: TGTGCCAGCAGCTCACCACGGTCTAGCACAGATACGCAGTATTTT; CDR3: CASSSPRSSTDTQYF
size: NA; V: TRBV6-5; D: NA; J: TRBJ1-1; DNA: TGTGCCAGCAGTTACCGTCCGGGGGAAGCGAAAGCTTTCTTT; CDR3: CASSYRPGEAKAFF
size: NA; V: TRBV9; D: NA; J: TRBJ2-1; DNA: TGTGCCAGCAGCGCGAGGGCGGGTCCGGGCAATGAGCAGTTCTTC; CDR3: CASSARAGPGNEQFF
size: NA; V: TRBV11-3; D: TRBD2; J: TRBJ2-1; DNA: TGTGCCAGCAGCGGCACATTTAGCGGGGGGGTCTCCTACAATGAGCAGTTCTTC; CDR3: CASSGTFSGGVSYNEQFF
size: NA; V: TRBV7-9; D: TRBD2; J: TRBJ2-3; DNA: TGTGCCAGCAGCCCCCGACTAGCTTCCACAGATACGCAGTATTTT; CDR3: CASSPRLASTDTQYF
size: NA; V: TRBV18; D: TRBD1; J: TRBJ1-5; DNA: TGTGCCAGCTCACCGGGACAGGGACAACAGCCCCAGCATTTT; CDR3: CASSPGQGQQPQHF
size: NA; V: TRBV6-1; D: TRBD1; J: TRBJ1-6; DNA: TGTGCCAGCAGTGCAGCTGCGGGACAGGGGACATATAATTCACCCCTCCACTTT; CDR3: CASSAAAGQGTYNSPLHF
size: NA; V: TRBV6-6; D: TRBD2; J: TRBJ2-2; DNA: TGTGCCAGCAGATTCCTAGCGGGAGGGACCACCGGGGAGCTGTTTTTT; CDR3: CASRFLAGGTTGELFF
size: NA; V: TRBV7-3; D: TRBD2; J: TRBJ2-2; DNA: TGTGCCAGCAGCTTAACGGGGACTACGACCGGGGAGCTGTTTTTT; CDR3: CASSLTGTTTGELFF
size: few; V: TRBV19; D: TRBD2; J: TRBJ2-5; DNA: TGTGCCAGTAGTATCGGGGGGAGGACCCAAGAGACCCAGTACTTC; CDR3: CASSIGGRTQETQYF
size: NA; V: TRBV20-1; D: NA; J: TRBJ1-4; DNA: TGCAGTGCTACCGAGGGAGAAAAACTGTTTTTT; CDR3: CSATEGEKLFF
size: NA; V: TRBV5-5; D: NA; J: TRBJ2-5; DNA: TGTGCCAGCAGCTTGGGGACTATGGGTGGGGAGACCCAGTACTTC; CDR3: CASSLGTMGGETQYF
size: NA; V: TRBV2; D: NA; J: TRBJ1-3; DNA: TGTGCCAGCAGCCCCAGGGAGGGGAGCTCTGGAAACACCATATATTTT; CDR3: CASSPREGSSGNTIYF
size: NA; V: TRBV2; D: NA; J: TRBJ2-1; DNA: TGTGCCAGCACCCGTGGGGGGAACTACAATGAGCAGTTCTTC; CDR3: CASTRGGNYNEQFF
size: NA; V: TRBV7-9; D: TRBD2; J: TRBJ2-3; DNA: TGTGCCAGCAGCCCTAGCGGGAATACAGATACGCAGTATTTT; CDR3: CASSPSGNTDTQYF
size: NA; V: TRBV18; D: NA; J: TRBJ1-1; DNA: TGTGCCAGCTCACTAGGTCAGGGATACACTGAAGCTTTCTTT; CDR3: CASSLGQGYTEAFF
size: NA; V: TRBV6-6; D: NA; J: TRBJ2-5; DNA: TGTGCCAGCAGATTAGAGTATAAAGAGACCCAGTACTTC; CDR3: CASRLEYKETQYF
size: NA; V: TRBV5-1; D: NA; J: TRBJ2-7; DNA: TGCGCCAGCAGCATTCAGGACAGCTACGAGCAGTACTTC; CDR3: CASSIQDSYEQYF
size: NA; V: TRBV6-5; D: NA; J: TRBJ2-1; DNA: TGTGCCAGCAGTTACCCCCGCCTCGGTGAGCAGTTCTTC; CDR3: CASSYPRLGEQFF
size: NA; V: TRBV9; D: TRBD2; J: TRBJ2-1; DNA: TGTGCCAGCAGCGTAGGTAGCGGGAGATCCCATGAGCAGTTCTTC; CDR3: CASSVGSGRSHEQFF
size: NA; V: TRBV9; D: TRBD1; J: TRBJ1-4; DNA: TGTGCCAGCAGCGTAGAAGCAGGGGGAGAAAAACTGTTTTTT; CDR3: CASSVEAGGEKLFF
size: NA; V: TRBV5-1; D: TRBD1; J: TRBJ2-5; DNA: TGCGCCAGCAGCGGGGGGACAGGACCCTCGGAGAAGTACTTC; CDR3: CASSGGTGPSEKYF
size: NA; V: TRBV7-9; D: TRBD1; J: TRBJ1-5; DNA: TGTGCCAGCAGCCCCTGGACAGGTAATCAGCCCCAGCATTTT; CDR3: CASSPWTGNQPQHF
size: NA; V: TRBV27; D: NA; J: TRBJ2-7; DNA: TGTGCCAGCAGTCTAATGGCCGACAGTCTCTCGGAGCAGTACTTC; CDR3: CASSLMADSLSEQYF
size: NA; V: TRBV29-1; D: TRBD2; J: TRBJ2-7; DNA: TGCAGCGTTGAAGGGCGACCGACTGGGGCGGGAGGGCCGGGGTGGGAGCAGTACTTC; CDR3: CSVEGRPTGAGGPGWEQYF
size: NA; V: TRBV5-8; D: TRBD1; J: TRBJ2-2; DNA: TGTGCCAGCAGCATCGAGACAGGGAAAGTCGTGACCGGGGAGCTGTTTTTT; CDR3: CASSIETGKVVTGELFF
size: NA; V: TRBV13; D: NA; J: TRBJ2-7; DNA: TGTGCCAGCAGCCGGAGCTCCTACGAGCAGTACTTC; CDR3: CASSRSSYEQYF
size: NA; V: TRBV19; D: NA; J: TRBJ2-3; DNA: TGTGCCAGTAGCGCAAGGGGGAGCGGGATGGCAGATACGCAGTATTTT; CDR3: CASSARGSGMADTQYF
size: NA; V: TRBV19; D: TRBD1; J: TRBJ1-3; DNA: TGTGCCAGTAGTATAGGCTGGGACAGGGGGCCTGGAAACACCATATATTTT; CDR3: CASSIGWDRGPGNTIYF
size: NA; V: TRBV15; D: TRBD1; J: TRBJ1-5; DNA: TGTGCCACACAAGGACAGGTTGGGGAGCCCCAGCATTTT; CDR3: CATQGQVGEPQHF
size: NA; V: TRBV6-1; D: TRBD1; J: TRBJ2-7; DNA: TGTGCCAGCAGTGATGGGACAGGGTTAGAGACCCAGCACTTC; CDR3: CASSDGTGLETQHF
size: NA; V: TRBV12-5; D: NA; J: TRBJ2-1; DNA: TGTGCTAGTGGGACACGGGGGAGAAATGAGCAGTTCTTC; CDR3: CASGTRGRNEQFF
size: few; V: TRBV7-8; D: TRBD1; J: TRBJ1-1; DNA: TGTGCCAGCAGCCTTAGCGCAGGGGGCGCCTTGATGGCTGAAGCTTTCTTT; CDR3: CASSLSAGGALMAEAFF
size: NA; V: TRBV6-5; D: TRBD2; J: TRBJ2-7; DNA: TGTGCCAGCAGTTACGCCGGGACTAGCGGGAGCTACGAGCAGTACTTC; CDR3: CASSYAGTSGSYEQYF